This T cell receptor beta chain was recovered during a study of blood T cell repertoires in COVID-19. Study summary: Symptom resolution, clearance, or two negative PCRs marked donors in Cohort 3 as recovered. The analysed material was cDNA or gDNA that came from T cells, B-cell-depleted T cells, or PBMCs.

The germline V gene encodes CDR1 SNHLY and CDR2 FYNNEI. The CDR3 length is 17 residues. V shed 7 bases and J 0 bases; nucleotides not matched to a gene: 13. In the original analysis: From reference gene primer amplification, estimates of nucleated cell counts were derived. Clones were read by immunoSEQ multiplex PCR, and TCRdb kept only the in-frame ones, dropping some. Clone size and the V and J calls come from that table; the DNA yielded D and trimming. This sample has hundreds of thousands of clones; roughly 90% occur once, and the top ten carry 3.1%. Material: PBMCs or T cells enriched from blood (not recorded which). The sequence was collected from a woman in her forties or fifties in a cohort exposed to, infected with or recovered from COVID-19 (not recorded which). The chain uses TRBV2 and TRBJ1-1; 8 bases are a match to TRBD1. CDR3: CASNPRTGSQMNTEAFF. DNA of the CDR3: TGTGCCAGCAACCCAAGGACAGGGAGCCAAATGAACACTGAAGCTTTCTTT.